One sample yielded the 21 T cell receptor beta chains listed below, sequenced in a study of blood T cell repertoires in COVID-19. Here immunoSEQ multiplex PCR was the method, and the copy in TCRdb shows in-frame clones only, minus some. The sample lists 95,000 to 150,000 clones; roughly 69% were seen once. Sequencing was done on a sample of peripheral blood. All receptors derive from a woman in her 70s with acute or convalescent COVID-19.

The V gene is TRBV24-1, the J gene TRBJ2-7, with D unresolved. Trimming took 5 bases from V and 2 from J, leaving 9 bases between them. Germline V gene lookup returns CDR1 KGHDR and CDR2 SFDVKD. The CDR3 consists of 13 residues. DNA of the CDR3: TGTGCCACCAGTGGGTCGGGTGCCTACGAGCAGTACTTC. This codes for CATSGSGAYEQYF.

The V and J genes are TRBV2 and TRBJ2-7; 9 bases fit TRBD1. V trimming: 6 bases; J trimming: 5 bases; junction bases outside the gene matches: 8. In germline, CDR1 is SNHLY, CDR2 FYNNEI. The CDR3 has 14 residues. The CDR3 reads CASSPWDRDNEQYF. CDR3 in DNA: TGTGCCAGCAGCCCGTGGGACAGGGACAACGAGCAGTACTTC.

The rearrangement links TRBV6-1 to TRBJ2-2, with D maybe TRBD2 (6 bases). The V end was cut by 4 bases, the J end by 7 bases, with 22 bases between. The germline V gene has CDR1 MNHNS and CDR2 SASEGT. The CDR3 contains 17 residues. CDR3 nucleotides: TGTGCCAGCAGTGTTATGACCATCGGGAGTCGGGGCGGGGAGCTGTTTTTT. Amino acids: CASSVMTIGSRGGELFF.

The chain employs TRBV9 and TRBJ1-1; TRBD1 matches 9 bases. The CDR3 runs to 16 residues. The trim removed 0 bases at V and 4 bases at J, leaving 7 bases unmatched. The germline CDR1 and CDR2 sequences are SGDLS and YYNGEE. CDR3 bases: TGTGCCAGCAGCGTAGCTACGGGACAGGGAATCACTGAAGCTTTCTTT. It is translated as CASSVATGQGITEAFF.

This chain joins TRBV11-2 and TRBJ2-6; 8 bases match TRBD1. Germline V gene sequence: CDR1 SGHAT, CDR2 FQNNGV. V shed 1 base and J 0 bases; nucleotides not matched to a gene: 2. The CDR3 spans 17 residues. In DNA form, the CDR3 reads TGTGCCAGCAGCTTAGCTGGACAGGGCTCTGGGGCCAACGTCCTGACTTTC. This encodes CASSLAGQGSGANVLTF.

The V and J genes are TRBV6-2 or TRBV6-3 and TRBJ1-2; TRBD1 matches 7 bases. With 5 bases clipped from V and 2 bases from J, the junction kept 5 bases outside the gene matches. Germline CDR1 and CDR2: MNHEY and SVGEGT. The CDR3 covers 14 residues. The CDR3: CASSPGQRNYGYTF. CDR3 nucleotide sequence: TGTGCCAGCAGTCCGGGACAGAGAAACTATGGCTACACCTTC.

The chain uses TRBV4-3 and TRBJ2-3, with TRBD1 identical over 7 bases. CDR3 length equals 14 residues. V was clipped by 3 bases and J by 4 bases; unmatched bases: 4. Looked up from germline, CDR1 is LGHNA and CDR2 is YSLEER. The DNA for the CDR3 is TGCGCCAGCAGCCAGAGCGACAGGGCAGATACGCAGTATTTT. Translation gives CASSQSDRADTQYF.

V and J are TRBV2 and TRBJ1-2; 9 nucleotides agree with TRBD1. V shed 4 bases, J shed 8 bases, and the junction held 11 bases outside the gene matches. This CDR3 is 15 amino acids long. The V gene's germline CDR1 is SNHLY and CDR2 FYNNEI. The CDR3 nucleotides read TGTGCCAGCAGTGGTAGGGACAGGGCCAACTGGGGCTACACCTTC. It specifies CASSGRDRANWGYTF.

V and J are TRBV21-1 and TRBJ2-3; the table's D call, TRBD2, has no DNA check behind it. TRBV21-1 is recorded as a pseudogene. The CDR3 contains 19 residues. Here the CDR3 reads CASSKVGCAGGPRTDTQYF. The CDR3 DNA follows: TGTGCCAGCAGCAAAGTGGGCTGTGCGGGAGGGCCGAGAACAGATACGCAGTATTTT.

The chain has TRBV4-1 and TRBJ2-7; a weak D match, TRBD1 (5 bases). The germline V gene has CDR1 MGHRA and CDR2 YSYEKL. V lost 0 bases, J lost 3 bases, and 18 bases lay in between. CDR3 size: 17 residues. In DNA, the CDR3 is TGCGCCAGCAGCCAAGAGATCGGTGGGGCTGCACTCTACGAGCAGTACTTC. Amino acid sequence: CASSQEIGGAALYEQYF.

V is TRBV9 and J is TRBJ1-2, with TRBD1 as a possible D gene (6 bases). This CDR3 has 15 amino acids. CDR1 and CDR2 from the germline V gene are SGDLS and YYNGEE. V was shortened by 3 bases and J by 4 bases, with 16 bases between the two germline ends. The CDR3 DNA reads as TGTGCCAGCAGCGCCCGAGGGGGGGGGCCCTATGGCTACACCTTC. Translation gives CASSARGGGPYGYTF.

The chain employs TRBV9 and TRBJ2-1; 12 nucleotides match TRBD2. The J segment lost 7 bases and the V segment lost 6 bases, leaving 8 bases of the junction unmatched. Looked up from germline, CDR1 is SGDLS and CDR2 is YYNGEE. The CDR3 runs to 15 residues. The DNA for the CDR3 is TGTGCCAGCAATTCACCGACTAGCGGGAGTAATGAGCAGTTCTTC. Protein product: CASNSPTSGSNEQFF.

The CDR3 DNA sequence: TGTGCCAGCAGCCGCCGGACAGGGAGGCCCTATGGCTACACCTTC. This sequence encodes CASSRRTGRPYGYTF. The rearrangement links TRBV7-6 to TRBJ1-2, with 8 bases matching TRBD1. V was pared by 5 bases and J by 4 bases, with 9 bases of the junction left unmatched. Per germline, CDR1 SGHVS and CDR2 FNYEAQ. The CDR3 contains 15 residues.

This clone showed up just once. The V call is TRBV19, the J call TRBJ1-5; TRBD1 matches 7 bases. V trimming: 3 bases; J trimming: 7 bases; junction bases outside the gene matches: 9. CDR1 is LNHDA, CDR2 SQIVND, per germline (reference sequence). The CDR3 loop spans 15 amino acids. This CDR3 is CASSIIGQGVQPQHF. The CDR3 DNA is TGTGCCAGTAGTATTATCGGGCAGGGGGTACAGCCCCAGCATTTT.

This chain joins TRBV6-5 and TRBJ1-1, with D unclear. The CDR3 loop spans 14 amino acids. Per germline, CDR1 MNHEY and CDR2 SVGAGI. V was cut by 2 bases and J by 4 bases, with 11 bases left in between. CDR3 residues: CASSYGVGGTEAFF. In nucleotides, the CDR3 is TGTGCCAGCAGTTACGGGGTGGGAGGCACTGAAGCTTTCTTT.

The J gene is TRBJ2-1, the V gene TRBV5-1; 9 nucleotides align to TRBD2. J was trimmed by 2 bases and V by 4 bases; bases with no gene match: 7. This CDR3 has 16 residues. CDR1 SGHRS and CDR2 YFSETQ come from the germline V gene. The CDR3 spells CASSIPTSGTYNEQFF. CDR3 nucleotide sequence: TGCGCCAGCAGCATCCCGACTAGCGGAACCTACAATGAGCAGTTCTTC.

The rearrangement joins TRBV4-1 to TRBJ2-1; 9 bases map to TRBD1. V lost 4 bases to trimming and J lost 8 bases; unmatched junction nucleotides: 9. This CDR3 is 15 amino acids long. In germline, CDR1 is MGHRA, CDR2 YSYEKL. The CDR3 region is CASSLANRGRDEQFF. CDR3 in DNA: TGCGCCAGCAGCCTGGCGAACAGGGGGCGAGATGAGCAGTTCTTC.

The chain joins TRBV3-1 (or the pseudogene TRBV3-2) to TRBJ2-3; maybe TRBD2 (6 bases). CDR1 and CDR2 from the germline V gene are LGHDT and YNNKEL (reference sequence). The length of the CDR3 is 15 residues. V dropped 3 bases and J dropped 6 bases, with 16 bases sitting between them. The CDR3 loop is CASSQELALGDTQYF. As DNA, the CDR3 is TGTGCCAGCAGCCAGGAACTAGCCCTTGGGGATACGCAGTATTTT.

The V gene is TRBV2, the J gene TRBJ1-4; D perhaps matches TRBD1 (6 bases). V was clipped by 5 bases and J by 10 bases, with 14 bases between them. CDR3 length: 13 amino acids. Germline V gives CDR1 SNHLY, CDR2 FYNNEI. CDR3 amino acids: CASSSGDRGKLFF. The CDR3 DNA reads TGTGCCAGCAGTTCAGGGGATAGAGGAAAACTGTTTTTT.

The chain links TRBV10-3 to TRBJ1-1; 8 nucleotides agree with TRBD1. The germline CDR1 and CDR2 sequences are ENHRY and SYGVKD. Trimming at V came to 7 bases and at J to 5 bases, leaving 6 bases not matched to a gene. The CDR3 runs to 13 residues. The CDR3 loop is CAIMDRDGTEAFF. In nucleotides, the CDR3 is TGTGCCATCATGGACAGGGACGGAACTGAAGCTTTCTTT.

The V and J genes are TRBV28 and TRBJ2-2; D may be TRBD2 (6 bases). The CDR3 spans 17 residues. Germline values: CDR1 MDHEN, CDR2 SYDVKM. Trimming removed 1 base from V and 3 bases from J, with 15 bases in between. In DNA form, the CDR3 reads TGTGCCAGCAGTTTATACCTCCTTAGCGGAGACACCGGGGAGCTGTTTTTT. This encodes CASSLYLLSGDTGELFF.